A selection of T cell receptor beta chains follows, all from one sample in a study of control samples from healthy donors and cancer patients. The table came from immunoSEQ multiplex PCR; TCRdb's copy has only in-frame clones and leaves some out. The sample has around 200,000 clones, roughly 94% seen once. The sequenced sample consisted of blood. These receptors all come from a man aged 45-60 years in good health. Each CDR3 is given with its conserved first and last residue. D genes are given only for firm matches. Some rows mark clone size as missing; the rest say once, few, many or name a class of expanded clone.

TRBJ1-1	-	-	TRBV14	CASSPPGVGNTEAFF	TGTGCCAGCAGCCCCCCCGGTGTGGGTAACACTGAAGCTTTCTTT
TRBJ1-1	-	-	TRBV5-6	CASSRGRGNTEAFF	TGTGCCAGCAGCCGCGGCAGGGGCAACACTGAAGCTTTCTTT
TRBJ2-7	-	TRBD2	TRBV7-8	CASSLDPAGATYEQYF	TGTGCCAGCAGCTTAGACCCAGCGGGGGCTACCTACGAGCAGTACTTC
TRBJ2-5	-	-	TRBV29-1	CSVSLVQETQYF	TGCAGCGTTTCTCTAGTGCAAGAGACCCAGTACTTC
TRBJ1-2	-	-	TRBV4-2	CASSPEGGFGYTF	TGTGCCAGCAGCCCGGAGGGGGGCTTTGGCTACACCTTC
TRBJ1-1	-	-	TRBV2	CASSGGIAEAFF	TGTGCCAGCAGTGGAGGTATCGCTGAAGCTTTCTTT
TRBJ2-5	-	-	TRBV5-1	CASSLAGRTTETQYF	TGCGCCAGCAGCTTGGCCGGGCGGACCACCGAGACCCAGTACTTC
TRBJ2-3	-	TRBD1	TRBV6-6	CASSYVMGQGPDTQYF	TGTGCCAGCAGTTACGTGATGGGACAGGGGCCAGATACGCAGTATTTT
TRBJ2-7	-	-	TRBV21-1	CASSKAAPVPSYEQYF	TGTGCCAGCAGCAAAGCCGCTCCCGTCCCCTCCTACGAGCAGTACTTC
TRBJ1-2	-	-	TRBV7-9	CASSLEANGGYTF	TGTGCCAGCAGCTTAGAAGCGAACGGGGGCTACACCTTC
TRBJ1-5	-	-	TRBV19	CASSIGGGGRPQHF	TGTGCCAGTAGTATTGGGGGAGGGGGGAGACCCCAGCATTTT
TRBJ1-5	-	-	TRBV24-1	CATSEGTGTPQHF	TGTGCCACCAGTGAGGGGACCGGGACCCCCCAGCATTTT
TRBJ2-7	few	-	TRBV7-2	CASSFSLGGALSYEQYF	TGTGCCAGCAGCTTTTCCTTGGGGGGGGCCCTCTCCTACGAGCAGTACTTC
TRBJ2-5	-	-	TRBV7-9	CASSPIRGIELETQYF	TGTGCCAGCAGCCCCATCAGAGGGATCGAATTGGAGACCCAGTACTTC
TRBJ1-2	-	-	TRBV3-1/TRBV3-2	CASSQEGGLYGYTF	TGTGCCAGCAGCCAAGAGGGAGGTCTGTATGGCTACACCTTC
TRBJ2-7	-	TRBD2	TRBV4-3	CASSHPGLASHEQYF	TGCGCCAGCAGCCATCCGGGACTAGCGAGCCACGAGCAGTACTTC
TRBJ1-1	-	-	TRBV7-9	CASSFLGSAEAFF	TGTGCCAGCAGCTTCCTGGGGTCTGCTGAAGCTTTCTTT
TRBJ2-1	-	TRBD2	TRBV7-7	CASSLIAGGPGEQFF	TGTGCTAGCAGCTTAATAGCGGGGGGGCCGGGCGAGCAGTTCTTC
TRBJ1-1	-	-	TRBV10-3	CAISERLIQVNTEAFF	TGTGCCATCAGTGAGAGACTAATACAGGTGAACACTGAAGCTTTCTTT
TRBJ1-3	-	-	TRBV19	CASSIGPGRKLSGNTIYF	TGTGCCAGTAGTATTGGCCCAGGACGAAAACTCTCTGGAAACACCATATATTTT
TRBJ1-1	few	-	TRBV6-6	CASSYRAPGEAFF	TGTGCCAGCAGTTACCGGGCCCCGGGGGAGGCTTTCTTT
TRBJ1-5	few	-	TRBV19	CASSIGGGLMSQPQHF	TGTGCCAGTAGTATAGGAGGCGGACTAATGTCGCAGCCCCAGCATTTT
TRBJ1-2	-	TRBD1	TRBV5-5	CASRPQGGINYGYTF	TGTGCCAGCAGACCTCAGGGGGGGATAAACTATGGCTACACCTTC
TRBJ1-3	-	-	TRBV4-1	CASSPDSGNTIYF	TGCGCCAGCAGCCCGGACTCTGGAAACACCATATATTTT
TRBJ1-5	-	TRBD1	TRBV28	CASSSGQNSNQPQHF	TGTGCCAGCAGTTCGGGACAGAATAGCAATCAGCCCCAGCATTTT
TRBJ1-2	-	-	TRBV3-1/TRBV3-2	CASQDGGYGYTF	TGTGCCTCCCAGGACGGGGGCTATGGCTACACCTTC
TRBJ2-5	-	-	TRBV7-2	CASSLESGEQETQYF	TGTGCCAGCAGCTTAGAATCCGGGGAACAAGAGACCCAGTACTTC
TRBJ2-6	-	-	TRBV5-1	CASSSTGTGANVLTF	TGCGCCAGCAGCTCCACAGGGACTGGGGCCAACGTCCTGACTTTC
TRBJ1-2	-	-	TRBV9	CASSPRAVTNYGYTF	TGTGCCAGCAGCCCCAGGGCAGTGACTAACTATGGCTACACCTTC
TRBJ1-4	-	-	TRBV10-3	CAISRQNEKLFF	TGTGCCATCAGTAGGCAGAATGAAAAACTGTTTTTT
TRBJ1-1	-	-	TRBV28	CASSRLLNTEAFF	TGTGCCAGCAGCCGCCTGCTGAACACTGAAGCTTTCTTT
TRBJ1-1	-	-	TRBV27	CASSLSLASTEAFF	TGTGCCAGCAGTTTATCCCTGGCGAGCACTGAAGCTTTCTTT
TRBJ2-4	-	-	TRBV5-4	CASSPPQGDIQYF	TGTGCCAGCAGCCCCCCCCAGGGAGACATTCAGTACTTC
TRBJ1-3	-	-	TRBV6-5	CASSQYAAGNTIYF	TGTGCCAGCAGCCAGTACGCGGCTGGAAACACCATATATTTT
TRBJ1-2	-	-	TRBV28	CASRAFGDGYTF	TGTGCCAGCAGGGCCTTTGGGGATGGCTACACCTTC
TRBJ1-4	-	-	TRBV4-3	CASSQVIGQGGKLFF	TGCGCCAGCAGCCAAGTTATTGGGCAAGGGGGAAAACTGTTTTTT
TRBJ2-3	once	-	TRBV7-2	CASSLSRDTQYF	TGTGCCAGCAGCTTATCTCGGGATACGCAGTATTTT
TRBJ1-5	once	-	TRBV7-8	CASSRGQPPQHF	TGTGCCAGCAGCCGCGGACAGCCGCCCCAGCATTTT
TRBJ1-3	-	-	TRBV9	CASSVEGALSGNTIYF	TGTGCCAGCAGCGTGGAAGGGGCGCTCTCTGGAAACACCATATATTTT
TRBJ1-5	-	-	TRBV5-1	CASSLAGTPNQPQHF	TGCGCCAGCAGCTTGGCAGGGACCCCAAATCAGCCCCAGCATTTT
TRBJ2-4	-	-	TRBV2	CASSGAGGNIQYF	TGTGCCAGCAGCGGCGCCGGGGGAAACATTCAGTACTTC
TRBJ1-5	-	-	TRBV7-8	CASSDPGTTLSWRNQPQHF	TGTGCCAGCAGCGACCCCGGGACAACACTTTCGTGGCGCAATCAGCCCCAGCATTTT
TRBJ1-6	-	TRBD1	TRBV6-5	CASSSWGQHGDSPLHF	TGTGCCAGCAGTTCCTGGGGACAGCACGGAGATTCACCCCTCCACTTT
TRBJ1-2	once	-	TRBV5-4	CASSLGQAANYGYTF	TGTGCCAGCAGCTTGGGGCAGGCGGCTAACTATGGCTACACCTTC
TRBJ1-5	-	-	TRBV3-1/TRBV3-2	CASSRYNSNQPQHF	TGTGCCAGCAGCCGATATAATAGCAATCAGCCCCAGCATTTT
TRBJ2-6	-	-	TRBV19	CASSKLNSGANVLTF	TGTGCCAGTAGTAAGTTGAACTCTGGGGCCAACGTCCTGACTTTC
TRBJ2-3	-	-	TRBV5-1	CASSQGVGFVTDTQYF	TGCGCCAGCAGCCAGGGTGTGGGGTTCGTCACAGATACGCAGTATTTT
TRBJ1-6	-	-	TRBV5-1	CASSPGQSYNSPLHF	TGCGCCAGCAGCCCCGGACAGTCCTATAATTCACCCCTCCACTTT
TRBJ1-5	-	-	TRBV28	CASSLIRGSQHF	TGTGCCAGCAGTTTGATTCGGGGCTCCCAGCATTTT
TRBJ2-6	once	-	TRBV18	CASSHGGSSSGANVLTF	TGTGCCAGCTCCCACGGGGGCTCCAGCTCTGGGGCCAACGTCCTGACTTTC
TRBJ2-7	-	-	TRBV7-2	CASSPREGREQYF	TGTGCCAGCAGCCCTAGAGAGGGAAGAGAGCAGTACTTC
TRBJ2-1	-	-	TRBV27	CASSLLTEHNEQFF	TGTGCCAGCAGTTTATTAACAGAGCACAATGAGCAGTTCTTC
TRBJ1-1	-	-	TRBV2	CASTGREAHTEAFF	TGTGCCAGCACTGGAAGGGAGGCACACACTGAAGCTTTCTTT